Listed here are 12 T cell receptor beta chains from one sample, sequenced in a study of blood T cell repertoires in COVID-19. Clones were sequenced by immunoSEQ multiplex PCR, and TCRdb holds only the in-frame ones, with some missing. The profile shows over 85,000 clones, approximately 90% of them singletons. Sequencing used peripheral blood. The receptors were gathered from a woman in her forties or fifties with acute or convalescent COVID-19.

The chain combines TRBV19 with TRBJ1-1; unclear D gene. The ends were cut back, 5 bases at V and 1 base at J, with 11 bases in the middle. Germline values: CDR1 LNHDA, CDR2 SQIVND (reference sequence). The CDR3 extends over 14 amino acids. The CDR3 loop is CASSLQMTNTEAFF. CDR3 bases: TGTGCCAGTAGTTTACAGATGACGAACACTGAAGCTTTCTTT.

The chain couples TRBV18 to TRBJ1-1; D is possibly TRBD1 (6 bases). CDR1 is KGHSH and CDR2 is LQKENI in the germline V gene. CDR3 size: 17 residues. Trimming left V 0 bases short and J 4 bases short, with 18 bases between. DNA of the CDR3: TGTGCCAGCTCACCACCGGGCACAGGGAGGGTTAGCACTGAAGCTTTCTTT. This translates into CASSPPGTGRVSTEAFF.

The chain links TRBV6-4 to TRBJ1-2, with D perhaps TRBD1 (5 bases). CDR1 and CDR2 from the germline V gene are MRHNA and SNTAGT. Trimming left V 5 bases short and J 8 bases short, with 15 bases between. CDR3 length: 13 amino acids. CDR3 coding DNA: TGTGCCAGCAGTAGGACACTTTCGCGGGGCTACACCTTC. Protein: CASSRTLSRGYTF.

Here the CDR3 reads CASSPLGLNTEAFF. The CDR3 DNA is TGTGCCAGCTCACCCCTAGGCCTGAACACTGAAGCTTTCTTT. V gene TRBV18 combines with J gene TRBJ1-1, with no clear D. This CDR3 region has 14 residues. The V end lost 3 bases, the J end lost 0 bases, and 8 bases lay between the germline ends. Per germline, CDR1 KGHSH and CDR2 LQKENI.

The chain couples TRBV19 to TRBJ1-2; 7 bases are a match to TRBD1. The CDR3 runs 16 residues. Germline V lookup: CDR1 LNHDA, CDR2 SQIVND (reference sequence). V gave up 6 bases and J gave up 4 bases; unmatched junction bases: 14. CDR3 bases: TGTGCCAGTAGGCTTTGGAGTCAGGGGGATTCCTATGGCTACACCTTC. Amino acid sequence: CASRLWSQGDSYGYTF.

The chain combines TRBV5-1 with TRBJ2-2; maybe TRBD2 (6 bases). The CDR3 length is 15 residues. V lost 4 bases, J lost 0 bases, and 10 bases lay in between. Germline V gene data show CDR1 as SGHRS and CDR2 as YFSETQ. CDR3 region: CASSLSGTNTGELFF. For the CDR3, the DNA is TGCGCCAGCAGCCTTAGCGGAACGAACACCGGGGAGCTGTTTTTT.

V gene TRBV29-1 combines with J gene TRBJ2-1, with 10 bases fitting TRBD2. Trimming cost V 4 bases and J 5 bases; bases outside gene matches: 8. The CDR3 contains 15 residues. CDR1 is SQVTM and CDR2 is ANQGSEA in the germline V gene. In DNA form, the CDR3 reads TGCAGCGTTGTTTACCTAGCGGGAGACCACAATGAGCAGTTCTTC. Protein sequence: CSVVYLAGDHNEQFF.

The V and J genes are TRBV28 and TRBJ2-7; TRBD1 might be the D (6 bases). V lost 9 bases and J 1 base, leaving 10 bases between the germline ends. The CDR3 has 12 amino acids. Per germline, CDR1 MDHEN and CDR2 SYDVKM. The CDR3: CASFRGSYEQYF. In DNA, the CDR3 is TGTGCCAGTTTCAGGGGATCCTACGAGCAGTACTTC.

The chain is built from TRBV11-2 and TRBJ1-2; D is uncertain. This CDR3 has 15 amino acids. Germline V gene lookup returns CDR1 SGHAT and CDR2 FQNNGV. V dropped 1 base and J dropped 8 bases, with 17 bases sitting between them. The CDR3 bases are TGTGCCAGCAGCTTAGTCCGAGACGCTCCTAGGGGCTACACCTTC. This sequence encodes CASSLVRDAPRGYTF.

This clone was seen more than once but under ten times. This chain connects TRBV6-6 to TRBJ1-6; 7 bases line up with TRBD1. CDR3 length equals 14 residues. J gave up 7 bases and V 6 bases, and 6 bases lay outside the gene matches. CDR1 and CDR2 from the germline V gene are MNHNY and SVGAGI (reference sequence). CDR3 sequence reads: CASSFGQANSPLHF. Written as DNA, the CDR3 is TGTGCCAGCAGCTTCGGACAGGCAAATTCACCCCTCCACTTT.

The chain uses TRBV9 and TRBJ2-7; no reliable D call. V shed 0 bases and J shed 3 bases, with 13 bases lying between them. Germline V gene lookup returns CDR1 SGDLS and CDR2 YYNGEE. The CDR3 consists of 15 residues. The CDR3 DNA reads TGTGCCAGCAGCGTAGCCGGGTCTACCTTCTACGAGCAGTACTTC. Protein sequence: CASSVAGSTFYEQYF.

This clone was found once. The chain carries TRBV19 and TRBJ2-1, with 10 bases matching TRBD2. This CDR3 spans 16 amino acids. The V segment lost 1 base and the J segment 2 bases; nucleotides outside the gene matches: 2. Germline V CDR1 and CDR2: LNHDA, SQIVND (reference sequence). Here the CDR3 DNA reads TGTGCCAGTAGTATAGGAACTAGCGGGACCTACAATGAGCAGTTCTTC. Its protein product is CASSIGTSGTYNEQFF.